This T cell receptor beta chain was recovered during a study of blood T cells in healthy people across ages. Germline V CDR1 and CDR2: MGHDK, SYGVNS. There are 15 residues in the CDR3. With regard to this clonotype: Antigen: not known.

Primers used in a second PCR of roughly 7 to 12 cycles were a sample-barcoded 5' primer and a J-beta primer mix. TCRdb reanalysed the 5' RACE reads using MiXCR and keeps one entry per CDR3 protein. The sample shows more than 1,400,000 distinct CDR3 sequences, approximately 38% of them seen only once. Researchers collected about 9.7 milliliters of peripheral blood from every single donor. Whole-study results and caveats: Both higher diversity and more naive CD4+ cells marked long-lived donors when set against aged donors.

This chain joins TRBV25-1 and TRBJ2-7, with D perhaps given as TRBD1 or TRBD2 (7 bases each). The J call is in doubt because the DNA end fits TRBJ2-5 better. The specimen sequenced was blood. The source of this sequence is a woman aged 18-29 years in good health. CDR3 nucleotides: TGTGCCAGCAGTGAATGGGAGGGGGCAGGAGAGACCCAGTACTTC. It encodes CASSEWEGAGETQYF.